This T cell receptor beta chain was recovered during a study of cytomegalovirus exposure and HLA in healthy donors. Study-level points and caveats: Most TCR beta V segments were productive about 90% or about 30% of the time in an earlier analysis. Beyond CMV serostatus, there was no information to go on about immune exposure. Through in vitro validation, three CMV-associated chains were shown to be specific for CMV antigens.

About this clone itself: The antigen is unknown.

CDR3 length equals 15 residues. Use of 60 Vbeta and 13 Jbeta primers characterized the PCR. The assay was immunoSEQ multiplex PCR, and TCRdb's table has in-frame clones only and misses some. Its table lists 130,000 to 150,000 clones. The clonotype was recovered from a male donor in good health and CMV-seronegative. Sequenced material: PBMCs. The chain carries TRBV21-1 and TRBJ1-5; the table gives TRBD1 as D, unverified against the DNA. TRBV21-1 is an annotated pseudogene. The CDR3 nucleotides are TGTGCCAGCAACCTAGTTACAGGGGGAAATCAGCCCCAGCATTTT. Amino acid sequence: CASNLVTGGNQPQHF.